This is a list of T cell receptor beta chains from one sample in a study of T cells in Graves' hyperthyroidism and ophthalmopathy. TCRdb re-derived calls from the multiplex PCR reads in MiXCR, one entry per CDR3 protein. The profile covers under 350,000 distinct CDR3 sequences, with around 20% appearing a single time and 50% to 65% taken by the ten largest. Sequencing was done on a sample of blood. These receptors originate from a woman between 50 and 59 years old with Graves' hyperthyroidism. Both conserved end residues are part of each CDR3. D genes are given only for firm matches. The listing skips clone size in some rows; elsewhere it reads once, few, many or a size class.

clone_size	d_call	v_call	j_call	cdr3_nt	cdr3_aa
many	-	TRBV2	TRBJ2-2	TGTGCCAGCAGTGAACTTATGGACACCGGGGAGCTGTTTTTT	CASSELMDTGELFF
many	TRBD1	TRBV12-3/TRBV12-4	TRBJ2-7	TGTGCCAGCAGTCTCACCGGGACAGGTTACGACGAGCAGTACTTC	CASSLTGTGYDEQYF
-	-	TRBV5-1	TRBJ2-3	TGCGCCAGCAGCTTGGAGAGAGATACGCAGTATTTT	CASSLERDTQYF
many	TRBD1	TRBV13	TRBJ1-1	TGTGCCAGCAGCTTAAGGACAGGGGGCTTCACTGAAGCTTTCTTT	CASSLRTGGFTEAFF
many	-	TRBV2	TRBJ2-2	TGTGCCAGCAGTGTCCCCCGCTCAACCGGGGAGCTGTTTTTT	CASSVPRSTGELFF
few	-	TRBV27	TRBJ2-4	TGTGCCAGCAGTTTAGGGGACATTCAGTACTTC	CASSLGDIQYF
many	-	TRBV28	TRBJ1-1	TGTGCCAGCCGAACAGGGACGGGTACTGAAGCTTTCTTT	CASRTGTGTEAFF
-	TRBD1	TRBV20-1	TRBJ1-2	TGCAGTGCTGGGACAGGGGGCGGCCTCTATGGCTACACCTTC	CSAGTGGGLYGYTF
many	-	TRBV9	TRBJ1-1	TGTGCCAGCAGCGTAGCCCTATCACCGGGGAACACTGAAGCTTTCTTT	CASSVALSPGNTEAFF
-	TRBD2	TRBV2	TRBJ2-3	TGTGCCAGCAGTTTAGTACTAGCGGGGGGAACAGATACGCAGTATTTT	CASSLVLAGGTDTQYF
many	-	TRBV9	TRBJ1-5	TGTGCCAGCAGCGCGGCTCCCGGTAGCAATCAGCCCCAGCATTTT	CASSAAPGSNQPQHF
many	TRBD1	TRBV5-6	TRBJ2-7	TGTGCCAGCAGCGAGCCACAGGGGGTAAGGGAGCAGTACTTC	CASSEPQGVREQYF
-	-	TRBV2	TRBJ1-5	TGTGCCAGCAGCAGGGAGGGCGATCAGCCCCAGCATTTT	CASSREGDQPQHF
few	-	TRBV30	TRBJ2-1	TGTGCCTGGACGAGGGGGGTCGGCCCCCGCGATGAGCAGTTCTTC	CAWTRGVGPRDEQFF
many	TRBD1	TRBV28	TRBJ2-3	TGTGCCAGCACCCCCAAGTGGGGAAAGGGACAGGGGACCACAGATACGCAGTATTTT	CASTPKWGKGQGTTDTQYF
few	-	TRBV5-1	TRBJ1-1	TGCGCCAGCAGCACCCGACTGAACACTGAAGCTTTCTTT	CASSTRLNTEAFF
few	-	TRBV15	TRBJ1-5	TGTGCCACCAGCAATTCAGGTAGCAATCAGCCCCAGCATTTT	CATSNSGSNQPQHF
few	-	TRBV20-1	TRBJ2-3	TGCAGTCCCCTGGTGGGGCGGGCAGTTACGCAGTATTTT	CSPLVGRAVTQYF
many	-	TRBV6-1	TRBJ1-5	TGTGCCAGCGTCCCGCGGCAGGGCAATCAGCCCCAGCATTTT	CASVPRQGNQPQHF
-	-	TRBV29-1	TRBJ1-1	TGCAGCGTTGTGGGGGTAAAGGGGAGGACTGAAGCTTTCTTT	CSVVGVKGRTEAFF
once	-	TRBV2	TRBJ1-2	TGTGCCAGCAGTGAAGTTGCGGCTATCTATAACTATGGCTACACCTTC	CASSEVAAIYNYGYTF
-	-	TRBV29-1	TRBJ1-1	TGCAGCGACTTTAGGGGGGGCTCTACCAGGGGCGCTTTCTTT	CSDFRGGSTRGAFF
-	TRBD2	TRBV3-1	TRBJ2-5	TGTGCCAGCAGCCACATTCCCCAGACGGGGGGACAAGAGACCCAGTACTTC	CASSHIPQTGGQETQYF
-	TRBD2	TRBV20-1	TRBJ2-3	TGCAGTGCTAGACCTAGCGGGGGCACAGATACGCAGTATTTT	CSARPSGGTDTQYF
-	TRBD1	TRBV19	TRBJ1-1	TGTGCCAGTAGTATAGGAGGACAGGGAAGGACTGAAGCTTTCTTT	CASSIGGQGRTEAFF
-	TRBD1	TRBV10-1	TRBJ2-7	TGCGCCAGCAGTGAGACAGGGGGCCCGGGTACCTACGAGCAGTACTTC	CASSETGGPGTYEQYF
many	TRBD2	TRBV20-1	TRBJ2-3	TGCAGTGCTAGAGATCTGGCGGGGGGGCCGGATACGCAGTATTTT	CSARDLAGGPDTQYF
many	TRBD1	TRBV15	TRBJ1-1	TGTGCCACCGTGAAGGACAGGGGGAACACTGAAGCTTTCTTT	CATVKDRGNTEAFF
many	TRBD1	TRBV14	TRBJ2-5	TGTGCCAGCAGCCAAGGAGGCAGGGGGGAGACCCAGTACTTC	CASSQGGRGETQYF
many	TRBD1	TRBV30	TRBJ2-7	TGTGCCTGGAGTCCTGGACAGGGAACGGAGCAGTACTTC	CAWSPGQGTEQYF
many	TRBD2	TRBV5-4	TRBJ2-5	TGTGCCAGCAGCCTAGCTCCCGGGACTACCCTCCAAGAGACCCAGTACTTC	CASSLAPGTTLQETQYF
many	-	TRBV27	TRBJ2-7	TGTGCCAGAACATCCGGGGAGGTGCCTTCCTACGAGCAGTACTTC	CARTSGEVPSYEQYF
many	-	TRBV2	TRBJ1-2	TGTGCCAGCAGTGAAGCAGCAACCAAAGTGGGGGGCTACACCTTC	CASSEAATKVGGYTF
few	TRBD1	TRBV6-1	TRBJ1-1	TGTGCCAGCAACGACAGGGTCCTTGGGGACACTGAAGCTTTCTTT	CASNDRVLGDTEAFF
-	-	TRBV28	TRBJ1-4	TGTGCCAGCAGCCACCAGGGGACCCTAAAGGAAAAACTGTTTTTT	CASSHQGTLKEKLFF
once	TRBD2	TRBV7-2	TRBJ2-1	TGTGCCAGCAGCTTAGGGGGACTAGCGGCCTACAATGAGCAGTTCTTC	CASSLGGLAAYNEQFF
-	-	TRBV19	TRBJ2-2	TGTGCCAGTATAGGTGGGGACACCGGGGAGCTGTTTTTT	CASIGGDTGELFF
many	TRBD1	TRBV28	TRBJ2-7	TGTGCCAGCAGGAGGACAGGGGACTACGAGCAGTACTTC	CASRRTGDYEQYF
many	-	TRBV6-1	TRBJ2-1	TGTGCCAGCACTCAGAACAATGAGCAGTTCTTC	CASTQNNEQFF
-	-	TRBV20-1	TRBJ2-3	TGCAGTGCTAGAACAGGGTTCACAGATACGCAGTATTTT	CSARTGFTDTQYF
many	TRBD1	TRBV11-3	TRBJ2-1	TGTGCCAGCAGCTTAGTAGGACAGGGTGGCGATGAGCAGTTCTTC	CASSLVGQGGDEQFF
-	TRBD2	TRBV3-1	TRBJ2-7	TGTGCCAGCAGCCAAGATCTACCGGGGGGCTACGAGCAGTACTTC	CASSQDLPGGYEQYF
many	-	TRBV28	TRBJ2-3	TGTGCCAGCAGTGACCGGGGCCACGAACCCACAGATACGCAGTATTTT	CASSDRGHEPTDTQYF
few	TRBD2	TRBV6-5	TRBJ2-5	TGTGCCAGCAGTTACTCAGCGGGGCACGAGACCCAGTACTTC	CASSYSAGHETQYF
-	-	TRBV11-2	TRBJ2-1	TGTGCCAGCAGCAGAATAGCGGCGATCGATGAGCAGTTCTTC	CASSRIAAIDEQFF
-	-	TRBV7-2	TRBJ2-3	TGTGCCAGCAGTTACGAGGGAAGGGGCACAGATACGCAGTATTTT	CASSYEGRGTDTQYF